This T cell receptor (beta chain) appears in the sequencing data of a study of OX40 agonist ivuxolimab in advanced cancers. For context, the study as a whole: Ivuxolimab, which targeted the costimulatory receptor OX40 (CD134), was an agonistic, fully human IgG2 monoclonal antibody. Intravenous ivuxolimab was administered to patients every 2 weeks at six dose levels: 0.01, 0.1, 0.3, 1.5, 3 and 10 mg/kg. A male proportion of 75% to 85% and a mean age of approximately 55 years, ranging from roughly 23 to 90, were recorded for the dose-escalation cohort. Prior anti-PD-1, anti-PD-L1 or anti-CTLA-4 therapy was permitted, and 40% of dose-escalation patients had received checkpoint inhibitors. Partial responses were achieved by three dose-escalation patients, of whom one had hepatocellular carcinoma and two had cutaneous melanoma. The monotherapy dose-escalation portion (N of about 50 patients) of the phase I ivuxolimab trial is reported in the paper. Of the approximately 50 patients in dose escalation, about 20 had hepatocellular carcinoma, some 15 had melanoma, 9 had renal cell carcinoma and 9 had head and neck cancer. The point of sequencing TCRbeta in the periphery was to test whether ivuxolimab changed TCR sequence diversity and drove clonal T-cell expansion. Study-level results and caveats: On average, CD8+ T cells showed more expanded clones than CD4+ T cells after ivuxolimab. Clonal expansion of both CD4+ and CD8+ blood T cells was observed from baseline to week 6 at doses 0.1 to 3.0 mg/kg. Partial responders in the 0.1-3.0 mg/kg groups had among the lowest normalized peripheral clonal expansion, especially among CD8+ T cells. Which antigens the clonally expanded peripheral T cells were specific for was not determined. Low levels of normalized T-cell clonal expansion were also shown by some nonresponding patients.

Taken from the germline V gene, the CDR1 and CDR2 loops are SGHTA and FQGTGA. V is cut by 0 bases and J by 6 bases, and the space between the germline ends is 7 bases. Counted from cysteine to phenylalanine, this CDR3 has 13 amino acids. Left in the record is the CDR3 DNA by itself, 39 bases read in frame from the first base. Genomic DNA was isolated from the sorted cells so that the TCRbeta CDR3 region could be sequenced. The immunoSEQ Assay was used to sequence the TCRbeta CDR3 regions. The table was pulled from immuneACCESS by TCRdb, which kept in-frame rearrangements only. Such tables lose some clones; where checked, under half of the loss comes from unresolved V genes, and the rest has no known cause. Here the sample has some 81,000 clones; around 85% occur a single time. Roughly 2% of the sample is held by the ten biggest clonotypes. Concerning this clone: Its specific antigen is unknown. No quality values exist for individual bases; no much larger clone is one base distant.

The trial excluded patients who had a history of autoimmune disease or were on systemic immunosuppression. Peripheral blood for TCR sequencing was collected from all dose cohorts at baseline, on cycle 4 day 1, and on cycle 7 day 1. Samples came from an open-label, multicenter, first-in-human phase I dose-escalation trial of ivuxolimab. The trial enrolled adults with locally advanced or metastatic head and neck squamous cell, hepatocellular, melanoma or renal cell carcinoma. Before TCR sequencing, CD4+ T cells and CD8+ T cells were sorted from peripheral blood as separate populations. The source was CD4+ or CD8+ T cells sorted from blood, collected in a trial of the OX40 agonist ivuxolimab. The receptor comes from an adult with an advanced solid tumor such as melanoma, head and neck, liver or kidney cancer. The sequence joins TRBV7-3 to TRBJ2-3, with the D segment identity uncertain. The base sequence is TGTGCCAGCAGCTTAACCCGGGTGGATACGCAGTATTTT. The encoded protein is CASSLTRVDTQYF.